These T cell receptor beta chains were read from a single sample in a study of CD8+CD57+ T cells in acquired aplastic anemia. TCRdb reprocessed the reads with MiXCR, giving one entry per CDR3 protein. Of roughly 130,000 distinct CDR3 sequences in the sample, around 50% were seen once. The sequencing input was sorted CD4+, CD8+, or CD8+CD57+ T cells (not recorded which) from PBMCs. These receptors were taken from a human donor in good health, serving as a control. CDR3s include the opening cysteine and the closing phenylalanine or tryptophan. D genes are given only for firm matches. Clone size is shown for a subset of rows, as once, few, many or a class of expanded clone.

clone_size	j_call	v_call	d_call	cdr3_aa	cdr3_nt
NA	TRBJ2-7	TRBV2	TRBD2	CASRPLAGDYEQYF	TGTGCCAGCAGGCCACTAGCGGGAGATTACGAGCAGTACTTC
NA	TRBJ2-3	TRBV11-2	NA	CASSLRGGLTDTQYF	TGTGCCAGCAGCTTAAGAGGGGGACTCACAGATACGCAGTATTTT
NA	TRBJ2-7	TRBV25-1	TRBD1	CASRGTGTGLYEQYF	TGTGCCAGCAGGGGTACCGGGACAGGACTCTACGAGCAGTACTTC
many	TRBJ1-6	TRBV5-6	NA	CASSSDRWLNSPLHF	TGTGCCAGCAGCTCAGACAGGTGGTTAAATTCACCCCTCCACTTT
many	TRBJ1-5	TRBV7-2	NA	CASSPDNQPQHF	TGTGCCAGCAGCCCAGACAATCAGCCCCAGCATTTT
NA	TRBJ1-2	TRBV3-1	NA	CASSQGQLAGNTF	TGTGCCAGCAGCCAAGGACAGTTGGCTGGAAACACCTTC
NA	TRBJ2-1	TRBV3-1	TRBD1	CASRVDRGYNEQFF	TGTGCCAGCAGGGTAGACAGGGGGTACAATGAGCAGTTCTTC
NA	TRBJ2-1	TRBV6-1	TRBD1	CASSRATGNTYNEQFF	TGTGCCAGCAGTCGGGCGACAGGGAACACATACAATGAGCAGTTCTTC
once	TRBJ2-1	TRBV5-1	TRBD1	CASTLGTGINEQFF	TGCGCCAGCACCCTCGGGACAGGGATCAATGAGCAGTTCTTC
few	TRBJ2-7	TRBV19	NA	CASSNADEQYF	TGTGCCAGTAGTAACGCCGACGAGCAGTACTTC